Here is one TCR beta chain with its context. Its antigen is unknown. Data came from immunoSEQ multiplex PCR; TCRdb stores just in-frame clones and leaves some out. The table shows about 89,000 clones, with roughly nine tenths occurring only once. Trimming cost V 4 bases and J 1 base; bases outside gene matches: 2. The CDR3 extends over 13 amino acids. Germline loops: CDR1 SGHRS, CDR2 YFSETQ. The sample comes from a study of graft-versus-host responses after intestinal transplantation. Study in general: Multivisceral, liver-intestinal, or isolated intestinal grafts went to recipients. Findings and caveats of the study: Present in recipient marrow, GvH clones included some that appeared first in ileum or blood.

Sequenced material: unstimulated CD4+ T cells sorted from spleen or lymph node cells, taken before intestinal transplant. The clonotype was recovered from a human donor who received an intestinal transplant. The chain has TRBV5-1 and TRBJ2-7, with TRBD2 matching over 7 bases. The CDR3 loop is CASSGGVSYEQYF. DNA for the CDR3: TGCGCCAGCAGCGGGGGGGTGTCCTACGAGCAGTACTTC. The full variable domain, with the rest looked up from reference TRBV5-1 and TRBJ2-7, is KAGVTQTPRYLIKTRGQQVTLSCSPISGHRSVSWYQQTPGQGLQFLFEYFSETQRNKGNFPGRFSGRQFSNSRSEMNVSTLELGDSALYLCASSGGVSYEQYFGPGTRLTVT.